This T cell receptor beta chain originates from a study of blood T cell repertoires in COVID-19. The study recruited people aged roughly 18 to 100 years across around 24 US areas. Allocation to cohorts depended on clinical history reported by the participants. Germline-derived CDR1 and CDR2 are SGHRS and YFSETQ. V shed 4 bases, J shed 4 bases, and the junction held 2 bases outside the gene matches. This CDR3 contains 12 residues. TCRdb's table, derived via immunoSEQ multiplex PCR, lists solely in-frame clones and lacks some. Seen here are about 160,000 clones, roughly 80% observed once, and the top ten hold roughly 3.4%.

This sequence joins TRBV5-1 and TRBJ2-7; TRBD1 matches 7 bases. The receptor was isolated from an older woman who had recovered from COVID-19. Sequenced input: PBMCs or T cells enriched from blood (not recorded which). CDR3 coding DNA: TGCGCCAGCAGCCCGACAGGGTACGAGCAGTACTTC. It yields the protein CASSPTGYEQYF.